Listed here are 30 T cell receptor beta chains from one sample, sequenced in a study of neurological immune-mediated disorders. Each CDR3 protein gets one entry after TCRdb re-called the 5' RACE reads with MiXCR. The sample carries tens of thousands of distinct CDR3 sequences, 4.5% recorded once. The source material was PBMCs. The receptor source for this set is a man aged 25-45 years with multiple sclerosis.

This clonotype came up a few times. At one boundary the junction diverges from the germline segment, which might be a read error. The chain recombines TRBV20-1 with TRBJ1-6; D might be TRBD1 (5 bases). Germline V CDR1 and CDR2: DFQATT, SNEGSKA (reference sequence). The length of the CDR3 is 15 residues. The CDR3 nucleotides are TGCAGTGCTAGTGAGGGGAGCTCCTATAATTCACCCCTCAACTTT. Amino acid sequence: CSASEGSSYNSPLNF.

This clonotype came up many times. The chain has TRBV20-1 and TRBJ2-3, with D tentatively TRBD1 (6 bases). The CDR3 sequence is 13 residues long. The V end lost 8 bases, the J end lost 2 bases, and 14 bases lay between the germline ends. Germline V gene data show CDR1 as DFQATT and CDR2 as SNEGSKA (reference sequence). The CDR3 DNA follows: TGCAGTTCGACCCGGACAGTCACAGATACGCAGTATTTT. The encoded protein is CSSTRTVTDTQYF.

This clonotype was detected ten times or more. The chain employs TRBV10-2 and TRBJ1-4; the match to TRBD1 covers 7 bases. Germline values: CDR1 WSHSY, CDR2 SAAADI. The CDR3 length is 14 residues. J was trimmed by 6 bases and V by 5 bases; bases with no gene match: 6. CDR3 region: CASSQDRAYEKLFF. The CDR3 nucleotides are TGCGCCAGCAGTCAAGACAGGGCATATGAAAAACTGTTTTTT.

This clonotype was seen at least ten times. The V call is TRBV5-1, the J call TRBJ2-5, with TRBD1 as a possible D gene (7 bases). V lost 4 bases and J 4 bases, leaving 11 bases between the germline ends. From germline, CDR1 is SGHRS and CDR2 YFSETQ. The CDR3 length is 13 residues. CDR3 residues: CASSRQGGETQYF. CDR3 in DNA: TGCGCCAGCAGCAGGCAGGGGGGAGAGACCCAGTACTTC.

This chain connects TRBV5-1 to TRBJ2-7; D might be TRBD2 (5 bases). Germline CDR1 and CDR2: SGHRS and YFSETQ. Trimming cost V 4 bases and J 2 bases, with 13 bases left between them. CDR3 length: 14 amino acids. The CDR3 loop is CASSTVGEPYEQYF. The CDR3, as DNA: TGCGCCAGCAGCACCGTTGGGGAGCCCTACGAGCAGTACTTC.

This clonotype was counted ten times or more. The chain recombines TRBV4-1 with TRBJ1-3; D remains unclear. The CDR3 length is 18 residues. The germline V gene has CDR1 MGHRA and CDR2 YSYEKL. With 0 bases removed from V and 0 bases from J, the gap between germline ends came to 15 bases. The CDR3 DNA follows: TGCGCCAGCAGCCAAGAAGGAGGTCGGAGATACTCTGGAAACACCATATATTTT. This translates into CASSQEGGRRYSGNTIYF.

This clonotype was observed many times. J is TRBJ2-7 and V is TRBV7-6; 7 bases are a match to TRBD2. Losses at the gene ends were 5 bases for V and 6 bases for J; bases not matched to a gene: 10. This CDR3 spans 14 amino acids. Germline V gene lookup returns CDR1 SGHVS and CDR2 FNYEAQ. CDR3 sequence: CASSLQSGDAEQYF. The CDR3 coding sequence is TGTGCCAGCAGCCTTCAGAGCGGGGATGCCGAGCAGTACTTC.

This clonotype has ten or more counts. The V and J genes are TRBV11-2 and TRBJ1-4; D may be TRBD1 (5 bases). The CDR3 has 18 residues. V lost 5 bases to trimming and J lost 5 bases, with 24 bases between them. Germline CDR1 SGHAT, CDR2 FQNNGV. CDR3 region: CASSPRVYWGSQNEKLFF. CDR3 nucleotide sequence: TGTGCCAGCAGCCCCCGTGTATATTGGGGCAGTCAAAATGAAAAACTGTTTTTT.

A note on this clonotype: A much larger clonotype is one base distant, so this may be a read error. The rearrangement links TRBV29-1 to TRBJ2-6, with D perhaps being TRBD1 or TRBD2 (5 bases each). Germline CDR1 is SQVTM and CDR2 is ANQGSEA. CDR3 length: 13 amino acids. Deletions cut 7 bases from V and 4 bases from J, with 11 bases between. The CDR3 DNA reads TGCAGCGCCTGGGGGAGAGGGGCCAACGTCCTGACTTTC. It is translated as CSAWGRGANVLTF. Combining the CDR3 with reference TRBV29-1 and TRBJ2-6 gives the whole variable domain SAVISQKPSRDICQRGTSLTIQCQVDSQVTMMFWYRQQPGQSLTLIATANQGSEATYESGFVIDKFPISRPNLTFSTLTVSNMSPEDSSIYLCSAWGRGANVLTFGAGSRLTVL.

A few counts support this clonotype. This chain links TRBV24-1 with TRBJ1-1; 9 bases agree with TRBD1. Germline CDR1 and CDR2: KGHDR and SFDVKD. The J segment lost 2 bases and the V segment lost 3 bases, leaving 3 bases of the junction unmatched. There are 15 residues in the CDR3. The CDR3 DNA follows: TGTGCCACCAGTGATCCGACAGGGGGAAACACTGAAGCTTTCTTT. This codes for CATSDPTGGNTEAFF.

This clonotype was detected many times. This rearrangement joins TRBV6-6 to TRBJ1-2; D call uncertain. Trimming took 5 bases from V and 0 from J, leaving 16 bases between them. This CDR3 is built from 16 residues. Germline loops: CDR1 MNHNY, CDR2 SVGAGI (reference sequence). The CDR3 sequence is CASSPQPTGTNYGYTF. CDR3 nucleotide sequence: TGTGCCAGCAGTCCCCAGCCGACTGGAACTAACTATGGCTACACCTTC.

Many counts were recorded for this clonotype. A junction boundary mismatches the germline segment, possibly from a read error. The rearrangement joins TRBV12-3 or TRBV12-4 to TRBJ1-6, with a possible D match to TRBD1 (5 bases). This CDR3 comprises 12 residues. The CDR3, as DNA: TGTGCCAGCAGTTTAGGGGGGAGACCCCTCAACTTT. Translated: CASSLGGRPLNF.

This clonotype occurred many times. The J gene is TRBJ1-1, the V gene TRBV5-6, with D unclear. This CDR3 is built from 12 residues. V lost 5 bases and J lost 0, with 5 bases in between. Germline CDR1 is SGHDT and CDR2 is YYEEEE. The CDR3 loop reads CASSWMNTEAFF. In DNA form, the CDR3 reads TGTGCCAGCAGTTGGATGAACACTGAAGCTTTCTTT.

Comment on this clonotype: The junction departs from germline at one end; a sequencing error may be responsible. The chain recombines TRBV5-1 with TRBJ1-6; D gene ambiguous. This CDR3 contains 14 residues. Germline lookup yields CDR1 SGHRS and CDR2 YFSETQ. The CDR3 sequence is CASSLKPLNSPLHF. As DNA, the CDR3 is TGCGCCAGCAGCTTGAAACCACTTAATTCACCCCTACACTTT.

As for this clonotype: A much larger clonotype is one base distant, so this may be a read error. This chain joins TRBV10-3 and TRBJ2-5, with unresolved D. Trimming removed 6 bases at V and 3 bases at J, with 8 bases between. Germline-derived CDR1 and CDR2 are ENHRY and SYGVKD. CDR3 size: 12 residues. The CDR3 sequence: CAIRGKEETQYF. In DNA, the CDR3 is TGTGCCATCAGAGGAAAGGAAGAGACCCAGTACTTC.

This clonotype was seen ten or more times. The chain recombines TRBV7-9 with TRBJ1-1; unclear D gene. CDR1 SEHNR and CDR2 FQNEAQ come from the germline V gene (reference sequence). The V gene lost 0 bases and the J gene lost 4 bases, with 12 bases spanning the gap. The CDR3 runs to 15 residues. CDR3 nucleotides: TGTGCCAGCAGCTTAGCGCGATCGGGGTTCACTGAAGCTTTCTTT. It specifies CASSLARSGFTEAFF.

This clonotype was detected only a few times. The junction and the germline gene differ at one end; a read error may be behind it. This chain joins TRBV18 and TRBJ1-5; tentative D call: TRBD1 (5 bases). The CDR3 runs to 14 residues. Germline V gene lookup returns CDR1 KGHSH and CDR2 LQKENI. CDR3: CASSPTDRNQPQNF. In DNA form, the CDR3 reads TGTGCCAGCTCACCGACAGACCGCAATCAGCCCCAGAATTTT.

V usage is TRBV24-1 and J usage is TRBJ2-3; 9 bases are shared with TRBD1. In germline, CDR1 is KGHDR, CDR2 SFDVKD. V gave up 6 bases and J gave up 1 base; unmatched junction bases: 4. The CDR3 is made up of 15 amino acids. As DNA, the CDR3 is TGTGCCACCAGTCCAGGACAGGGGCGCACAGATACGCAGTATTTT. Its protein is CATSPGQGRTDTQYF.

In this sample, this clonotype turned up a few times. The J gene is TRBJ2-7, the V gene TRBV6-5; a possible D gene is TRBD1 (5 bases). Trimming removed 2 bases at V and 5 bases at J, with 10 bases between. Germline V gene lookup returns CDR1 MNHEY and CDR2 SVGAGI. This CDR3 comprises 13 residues. The CDR3 reads CASSYGRVNEQYF. The CDR3 coding sequence is TGTGCCAGCAGTTACGGCAGGGTGAACGAGCAGTACTTC.

The chain joins TRBV6-5 to TRBJ1-1, with TRBD1 matching over 9 bases. V lost 5 bases to trimming and J lost 9 bases; unmatched junction nucleotides: 4. The CDR3 totals 12 residues. The germline V gene encodes CDR1 MNHEY and CDR2 SVGAGI. The CDR3 spells CASSEGQGQAFF. The CDR3, as DNA: TGTGCCAGCAGTGAGGGACAGGGACAAGCTTTCTTT.

This clonotype was observed many times. The CDR3, as DNA: TGTGCCAGCAGCCAAAGCGGGTCCACAGATACGCAGTATTTT. Amino acids: CASSQSGSTDTQYF. The rearrangement links TRBV27 to TRBJ2-3; D is possibly TRBD2 (6 bases). Per the germline V gene, CDR1 is MNHEY and CDR2 is SMNVEV (reference sequence). V was cut by 6 bases and J by 2 bases, with 12 bases left in between. This CDR3 contains 14 residues.

This clonotype was picked up many times. The chain has TRBV20-1 and TRBJ2-2, with no clear D. The CDR3 has 13 residues. CDR1 is DFQATT, CDR2 SNEGSKA, per germline (reference sequence). Trimming removed 1 base at V and 5 bases at J, with 8 bases between. The CDR3 loop reads CSARGKVTGELFF. The CDR3 DNA reads as TGCAGTGCTAGAGGGAAGGTAACCGGGGAGCTGTTTTTT.

The sample holds many counts of this clonotype. The gene calls are TRBV6-5 and TRBJ1-2, with D maybe TRBD1 (6 bases). CDR1 and CDR2 (germline): MNHEY, SVGAGI. There are 13 residues in the CDR3. Trimming pared 2 bases from V and 4 bases from J, leaving 8 bases between. CDR3 protein: CASSYGGLYGYTF. In nucleotides, the CDR3 is TGTGCCAGCAGTTACGGGGGGCTCTATGGCTACACCTTC.

There are many counts of this clonotype. The chain has TRBV7-3 and TRBJ2-2; perhaps TRBD1 as D (7 bases). The CDR3 totals 17 residues. Trimming stripped 3 bases from V and 4 bases from J, with 18 bases between. In germline, CDR1 is SGHTA, CDR2 FQGTGA. The CDR3 DNA reads TGTGCCAGCAGCTTGGGACTCGACAGGGCGGGCACCGGGGAGCTGTTTTTT. Amino acids: CASSLGLDRAGTGELFF.

A few counts support this clonotype. The J gene is TRBJ1-1, the V gene TRBV5-5, with D perhaps TRBD1 (6 bases). Per the germline V gene, CDR1 is SGHKS and CDR2 is YYEKEE (reference sequence). This CDR3 is 14 amino acids long. V lost 3 bases, J lost 0 bases, and 9 bases lay in between. The CDR3 spells CASSSGHLNTEAFF. The CDR3 bases are TGTGCCAGCAGCTCGGGACACTTGAACACTGAAGCTTTCTTT.

This clonotype has ten or more counts. The V and J genes are TRBV9 and TRBJ1-4; D is possibly TRBD1 (6 bases). The germline V gene has CDR1 SGDLS and CDR2 YYNGEE. The V gene lost 3 bases and the J gene lost 0 bases, with 12 bases spanning the gap. CDR3 size: 16 residues. The CDR3 loop is CASSGTGYATNEKLFF. Here the CDR3 DNA reads TGTGCCAGCAGCGGTACAGGGTACGCAACTAATGAAAAACTGTTTTTT.

Remarks on this clonotype: The DNA is left out, because the CDR3 cannot be placed on it with certainty; the CDR3 is given as TCRdb lists it. CDR3 sequence reads: CASSFGGGSPLNF. J is TRBJ1-6 and V is TRBV27. Germline values: CDR1 MNHEY, CDR2 SMNVEV (reference sequence). The CDR3 numbers 13 amino acids, ends counted.

This clonotype was detected many times. An end of the junction differs from the germline gene, which may be a read error. This chain connects TRBV7-2 to TRBJ1-1; D gene unclear. CDR3 size: 14 residues. Germline lookup yields CDR1 SGHTA and CDR2 FQGNSA. The CDR3 sequence: CASSLASGSPEAFF. CDR3 DNA sequence: TGTGCCAGCAGCTTAGCGTCGGGTTCCCCTGAGGCTTTCTTT.

This clonotype has at least ten counts. The rearrangement joins TRBV7-9 to TRBJ2-7; D gene uncertain. Trimming took off 5 bases at V and 2 bases at J, with 10 bases between the two ends. The CDR3 is 13 residues long. Germline V gene sequence: CDR1 SEHNR, CDR2 FQNEAQ (reference sequence). The CDR3 region is CASSIGVTYEQYV. The CDR3 bases are TGTGCCAGCAGCATTGGAGTTACCTACGAGCAGTACGTC.

This clonotype was recorded many times. V and J are TRBV5-1 and TRBJ2-7; 8 positions agree with TRBD1. J gave up 5 bases and V 1 base, and 11 bases lay outside the gene matches. The CDR3 consists of 16 residues. Looked up from germline, CDR1 is SGHRS and CDR2 is YFSETQ. In DNA, the CDR3 is TGCGCCAGCAGCTTGTTTCAGGGGGCGATTTCGGACGAGCAGTACTTC. This gives the protein CASSLFQGAISDEQYF.